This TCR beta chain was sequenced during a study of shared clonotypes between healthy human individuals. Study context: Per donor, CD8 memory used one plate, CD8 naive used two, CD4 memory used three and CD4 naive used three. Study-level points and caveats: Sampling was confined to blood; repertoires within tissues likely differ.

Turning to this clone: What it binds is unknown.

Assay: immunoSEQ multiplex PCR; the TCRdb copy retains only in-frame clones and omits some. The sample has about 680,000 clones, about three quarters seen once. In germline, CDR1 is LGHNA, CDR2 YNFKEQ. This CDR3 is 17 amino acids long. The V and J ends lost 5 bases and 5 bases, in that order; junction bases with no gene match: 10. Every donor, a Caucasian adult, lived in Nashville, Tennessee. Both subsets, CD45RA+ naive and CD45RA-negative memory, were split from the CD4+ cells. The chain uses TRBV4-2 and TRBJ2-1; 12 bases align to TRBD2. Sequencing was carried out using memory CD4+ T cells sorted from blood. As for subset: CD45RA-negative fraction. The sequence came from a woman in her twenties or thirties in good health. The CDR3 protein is CASSLRGLAGGDNEQFF. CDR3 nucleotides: TGTGCCAGCAGCTTAAGAGGGCTAGCGGGAGGGGACAATGAGCAGTTCTTC.